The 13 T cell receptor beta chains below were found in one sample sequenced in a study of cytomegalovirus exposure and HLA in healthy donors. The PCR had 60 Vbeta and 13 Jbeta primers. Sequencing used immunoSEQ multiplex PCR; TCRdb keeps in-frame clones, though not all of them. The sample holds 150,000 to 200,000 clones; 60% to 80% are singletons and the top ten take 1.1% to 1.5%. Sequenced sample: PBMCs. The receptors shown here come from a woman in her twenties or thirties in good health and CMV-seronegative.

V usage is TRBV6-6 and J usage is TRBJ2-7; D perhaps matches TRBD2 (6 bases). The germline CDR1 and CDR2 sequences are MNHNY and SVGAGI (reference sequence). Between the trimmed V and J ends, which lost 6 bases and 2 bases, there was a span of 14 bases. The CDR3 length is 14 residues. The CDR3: CASRLGTGAYEQYF. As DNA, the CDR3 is TGTGCCAGCAGGTTGGGGACTGGCGCCTACGAGCAGTACTTC.

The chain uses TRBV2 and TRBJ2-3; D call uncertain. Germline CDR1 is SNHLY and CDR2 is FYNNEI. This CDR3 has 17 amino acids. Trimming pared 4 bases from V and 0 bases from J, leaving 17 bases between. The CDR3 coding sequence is TGTGCCAGCAGTGGCGAGCGACGTACCTTGAGCACAGATACGCAGTATTTT. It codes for CASSGERRTLSTDTQYF. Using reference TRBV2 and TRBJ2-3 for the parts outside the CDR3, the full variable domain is EPEVTQTPSHQVTQMGQEVILRCVPISNHLYFYWYRQILGQKVEFLVSFYNNEISEKSEIFDDQFSVERPDGSNFTLKIRSTKLEDSAMYFCASSGERRTLSTDTQYFGPGTRLTVL.

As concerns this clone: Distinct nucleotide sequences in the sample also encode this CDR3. The CDR3 is CASSLEGRRTEAFF. The CDR3 DNA is TGTGCCAGCAGTTTAGAGGGAAGGAGAACTGAAGCTTTCTTT. The chain recombines TRBV28 with TRBJ1-1; unclear D gene. The CDR3 is 14 amino acids. Germline CDR1 and CDR2: MDHEN and SYDVKM. V gave up 2 bases and J gave up 5 bases, with 12 bases separating them.

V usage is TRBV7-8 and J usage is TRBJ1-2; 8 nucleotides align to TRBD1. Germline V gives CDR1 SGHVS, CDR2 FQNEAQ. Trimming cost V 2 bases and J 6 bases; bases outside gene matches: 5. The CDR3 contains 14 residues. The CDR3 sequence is CASSLLGRGHGYTF. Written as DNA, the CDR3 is TGTGCCAGCAGCTTATTGGGCAGGGGGCATGGCTACACCTTC.

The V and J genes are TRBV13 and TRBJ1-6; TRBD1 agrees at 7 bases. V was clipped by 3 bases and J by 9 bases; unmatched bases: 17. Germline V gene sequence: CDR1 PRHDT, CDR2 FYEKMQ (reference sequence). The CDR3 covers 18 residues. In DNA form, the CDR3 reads TGTGCCAGCAGCTTTTTGCTCCCTACAGGGGTGAGAGGTTCACCCCTCCACTTT. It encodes CASSFLLPTGVRGSPLHF.

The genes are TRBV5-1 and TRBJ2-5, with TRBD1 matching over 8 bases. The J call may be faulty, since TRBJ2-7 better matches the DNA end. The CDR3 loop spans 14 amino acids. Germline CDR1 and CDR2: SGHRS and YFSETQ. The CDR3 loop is CASSAGQGTNEQYF. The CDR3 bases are TGCGCCAGCAGCGCCGGACAGGGTACCAACGAGCAGTACTTC.

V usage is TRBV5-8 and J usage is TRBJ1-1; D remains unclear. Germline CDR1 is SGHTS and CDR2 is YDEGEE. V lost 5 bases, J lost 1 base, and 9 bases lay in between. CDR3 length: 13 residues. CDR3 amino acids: CASSLQQNTEAFF. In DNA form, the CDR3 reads TGTGCCAGCAGTCTACAGCAGAACACTGAAGCTTTCTTT.

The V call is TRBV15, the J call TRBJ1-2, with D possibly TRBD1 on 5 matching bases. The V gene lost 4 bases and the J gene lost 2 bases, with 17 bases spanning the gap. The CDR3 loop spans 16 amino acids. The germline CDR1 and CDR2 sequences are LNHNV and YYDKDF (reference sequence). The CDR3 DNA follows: TGTGCCACCAGCAACCCGGGACTCTCTGGGAACTATGGCTACACCTTC. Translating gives CATSNPGLSGNYGYTF. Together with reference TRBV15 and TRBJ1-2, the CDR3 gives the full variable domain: DAMVIQNPRYQVTQFGKPVTLSCSQTLNHNVMYWYQQKSSQAPKLLFHYYDKDFNNEADTPDNFQSRRPNTSFCFLDIRSPGLGDTAMYLCATSNPGLSGNYGYTFGSGTRLTVV.

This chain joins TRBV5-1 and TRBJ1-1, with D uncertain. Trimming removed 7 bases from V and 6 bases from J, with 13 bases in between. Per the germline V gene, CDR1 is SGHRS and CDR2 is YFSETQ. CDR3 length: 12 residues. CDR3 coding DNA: TGCGCCAGCGCCAAGGAGGGCCCTGAAGCTTTCTTT. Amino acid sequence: CASAKEGPEAFF.

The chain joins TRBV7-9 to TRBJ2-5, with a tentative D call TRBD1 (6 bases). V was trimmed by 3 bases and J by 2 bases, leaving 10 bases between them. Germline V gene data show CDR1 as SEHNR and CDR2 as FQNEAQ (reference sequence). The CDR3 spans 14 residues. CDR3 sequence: CASSFRDIQETQYF. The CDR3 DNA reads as TGTGCCAGCAGCTTTCGGGACATACAAGAGACCCAGTACTTC.

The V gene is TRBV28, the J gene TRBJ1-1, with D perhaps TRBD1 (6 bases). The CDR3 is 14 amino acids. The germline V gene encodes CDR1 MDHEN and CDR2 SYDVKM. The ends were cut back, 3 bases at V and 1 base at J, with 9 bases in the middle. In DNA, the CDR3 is TGTGCCAGCAGTTTGAGCAGGGGGAACACTGAAGCTTTCTTT. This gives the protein CASSLSRGNTEAFF.

The chain's CDR3 is CASSLARQGSYTF. CDR3 nucleotide sequence: TGTGCCAGCAGCTTAGCCAGACAGGGGAGCTACACCTTC. The chain links TRBV7-2 to TRBJ1-2, with 8 bases matching TRBD1. Trimming took 0 bases from V and 9 from J; bases not matched to a gene: 3. Germline lookup yields CDR1 SGHTA and CDR2 FQGNSA. The CDR3 loop spans 13 amino acids.

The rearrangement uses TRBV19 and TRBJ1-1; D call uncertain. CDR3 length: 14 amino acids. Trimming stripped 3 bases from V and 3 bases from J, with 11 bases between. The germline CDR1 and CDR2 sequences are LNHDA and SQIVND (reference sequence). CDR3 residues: CASSMGASYTEAFF. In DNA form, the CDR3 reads TGTGCCAGTAGTATGGGCGCGAGTTACACTGAAGCTTTCTTT.